The entry that follows covers one TCR beta chain sequence. Here immunoSEQ multiplex PCR was the method, and the copy in TCRdb shows in-frame clones only, minus some. The table records 250,000 to 350,000 clones, 80% to 90% of them present only once. The study assigned cohorts using participant-reported clinical history. The source of the sample is a study of blood T cell repertoires in COVID-19. The CDR3 has 14 amino acids. Germline lookup yields CDR1 MNHEY and CDR2 SVGAGI. V trimming: 5 bases; J trimming: 4 bases; junction bases outside the gene matches: 3. The specimen was PBMCs or T cells enriched from blood (not recorded which). This TCR was sampled from a woman under 40 who had recovered from COVID-19. The V call is TRBV6-5, the J call TRBJ2-7, with 12 bases that match TRBD1. The CDR3 nucleotides are TGTGCCAGCAGTCAGGGACAGGGGGCGTACGAGCAGTACTTC. Protein sequence: CASSQGQGAYEQYF.